The entry below describes one T cell receptor (beta chain). Its antigen is undetermined. This entry comes from a study of T cell repertoires in cytomegalovirus infection. Overall study: Recently identified HLA-C-restricted CMV epitopes were among the peptides used. Matching HLA type, along with CMV infection, was indicated by public TCR beta signatures. Study-level points and caveats: Identification of carriers of CMV plus the relevant HLA was achieved through cumulative public TCR beta family frequency. HLA-C-restricted, CMV-specific TCR beta clonotypes were dominant ex vivo.

Germline CDR1 and CDR2: DFQATT and SNEGSKA (reference sequence). V gave up 5 bases and J gave up 5 bases; unmatched junction bases: 14. CDR3 length: 15 amino acids. TCRdb used MiXCR to reprocess the reads, holding one entry per CDR3 protein. The sample holds 650,000 to 900,000 distinct CDR3 sequences, around a third seen once. This receptor was identified in a human donor in good health (CMV status not recorded). Some clones in this sample may be carry-over from other donors' samples. V and J are TRBV20-1 and TRBJ2-5; 7 bases agree with TRBD2. The input for sequencing was cultured CD8+ T cells from PBMCs, taken from culture after CMV antigen stimulation. The CDR3 DNA sequence: TGCAGTGCTCGTCGAGGGGCGGGGGAAAGGGAGACCCAGTACTTC. Its protein product is CSARRGAGERETQYF.